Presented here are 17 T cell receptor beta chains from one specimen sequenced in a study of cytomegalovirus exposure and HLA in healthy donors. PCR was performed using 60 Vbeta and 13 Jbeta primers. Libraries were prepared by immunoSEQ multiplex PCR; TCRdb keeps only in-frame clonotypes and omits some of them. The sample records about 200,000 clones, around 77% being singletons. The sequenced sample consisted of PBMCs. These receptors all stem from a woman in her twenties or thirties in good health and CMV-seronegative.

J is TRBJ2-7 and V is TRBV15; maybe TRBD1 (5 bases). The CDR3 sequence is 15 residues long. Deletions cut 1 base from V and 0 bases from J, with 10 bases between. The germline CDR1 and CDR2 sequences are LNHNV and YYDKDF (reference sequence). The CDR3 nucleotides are TGTGCCACCAGCAGAGGGGGCAGCCTCTCCTACGAGCAGTACTTC. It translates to CATSRGGSLSYEQYF.

This CDR3 reads CASTARSGYEQYF. The CDR3 bases are TGTGCCAGCACGGCGAGATCAGGCTACGAGCAGTACTTC. The chain recombines TRBV6-5 with TRBJ2-7; the D is unclear. Trimming took off 7 bases at V and 3 bases at J, with 13 bases between the two ends. Germline-derived CDR1 and CDR2 are MNHEY and SVGAGI. This CDR3 spans 13 amino acids.

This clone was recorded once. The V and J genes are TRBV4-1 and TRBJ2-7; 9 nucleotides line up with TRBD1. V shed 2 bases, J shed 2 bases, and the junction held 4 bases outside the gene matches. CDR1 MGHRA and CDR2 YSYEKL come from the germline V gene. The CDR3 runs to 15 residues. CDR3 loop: CASSQWGTGTYEQYF. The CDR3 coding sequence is TGCGCCAGCAGCCAATGGGGGACAGGGACCTACGAGCAGTACTTC.

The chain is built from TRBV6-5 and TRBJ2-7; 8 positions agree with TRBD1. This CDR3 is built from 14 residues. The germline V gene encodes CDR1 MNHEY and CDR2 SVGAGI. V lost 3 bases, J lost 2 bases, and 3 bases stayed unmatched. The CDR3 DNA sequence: TGTGCCAGCAGTTATGGACAGGGACCCTACGAGCAGTACTTC. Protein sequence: CASSYGQGPYEQYF.

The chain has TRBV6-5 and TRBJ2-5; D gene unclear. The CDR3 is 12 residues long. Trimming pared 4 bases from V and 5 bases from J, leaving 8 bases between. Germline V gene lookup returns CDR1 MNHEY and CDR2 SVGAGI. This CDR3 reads CASSSRRETQYF. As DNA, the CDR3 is TGTGCCAGCAGTTCCCGTCGGGAGACCCAGTACTTC.

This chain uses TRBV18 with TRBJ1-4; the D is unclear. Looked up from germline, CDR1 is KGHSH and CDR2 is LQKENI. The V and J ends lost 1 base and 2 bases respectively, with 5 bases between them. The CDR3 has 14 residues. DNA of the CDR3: TGTGCCAGCTCACCACTCGGGACTAATGAAAAACTGTTTTTT. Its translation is CASSPLGTNEKLFF.

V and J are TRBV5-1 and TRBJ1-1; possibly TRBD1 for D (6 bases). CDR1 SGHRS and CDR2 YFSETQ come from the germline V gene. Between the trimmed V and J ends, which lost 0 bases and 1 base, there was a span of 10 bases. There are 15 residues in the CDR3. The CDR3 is CASSLGGHTNTEAFF. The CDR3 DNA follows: TGCGCCAGCAGCTTGGGGGGGCACACGAACACTGAAGCTTTCTTT. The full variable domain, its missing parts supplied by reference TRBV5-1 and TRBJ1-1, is KAGVTQTPRYLIKTRGQQVTLSCSPISGHRSVSWYQQTPGQGLQFLFEYFSETQRNKGNFPGRFSGRQFSNSRSEMNVSTLELGDSALYLCASSLGGHTNTEAFFGQGTRLTVV.

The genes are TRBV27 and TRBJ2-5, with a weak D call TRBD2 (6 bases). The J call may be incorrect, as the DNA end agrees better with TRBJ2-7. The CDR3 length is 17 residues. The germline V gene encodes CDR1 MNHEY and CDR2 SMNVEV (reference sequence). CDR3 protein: CASSSLIGSGEFYEQYF. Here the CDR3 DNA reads TGTGCCAGCAGTTCTCTCATTGGTAGCGGAGAATTCTACGAGCAGTACTTC.

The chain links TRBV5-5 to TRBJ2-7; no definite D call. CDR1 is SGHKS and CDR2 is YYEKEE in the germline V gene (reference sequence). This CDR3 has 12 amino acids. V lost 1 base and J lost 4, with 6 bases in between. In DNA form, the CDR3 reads TGTGCCAGCAGCTTGTACGGTTACGAGCAGTACTTC. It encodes CASSLYGYEQYF.

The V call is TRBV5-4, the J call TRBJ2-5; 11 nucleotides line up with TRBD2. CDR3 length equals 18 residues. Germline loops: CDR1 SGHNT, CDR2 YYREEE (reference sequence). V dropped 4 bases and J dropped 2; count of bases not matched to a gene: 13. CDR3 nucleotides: TGTGCCAGCAGCCGAGGACTAGCGGGCAATCAGCCACAAGAGACCCAGTACTTC. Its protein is CASSRGLAGNQPQETQYF.

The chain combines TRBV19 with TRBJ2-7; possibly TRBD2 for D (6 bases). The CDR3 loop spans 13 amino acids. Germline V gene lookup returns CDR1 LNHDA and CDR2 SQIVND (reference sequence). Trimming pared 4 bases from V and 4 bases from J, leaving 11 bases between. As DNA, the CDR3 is TGTGCCAGTAGTAGGAGGGGTCCATACGAGCAGTACTTC. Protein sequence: CASSRRGPYEQYF.

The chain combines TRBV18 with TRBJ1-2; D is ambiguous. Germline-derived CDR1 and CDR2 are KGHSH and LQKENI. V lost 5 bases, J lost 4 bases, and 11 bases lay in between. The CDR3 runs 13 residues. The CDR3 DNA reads TGTGCCAGCTCATCCGGGAAATCCTATGGCTACACCTTC. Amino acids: CASSSGKSYGYTF.

The CDR3 loop reads CAWSVGLAGGGTQYF. The CDR3 DNA sequence: TGTGCCTGGAGTGTTGGTCTTGCGGGAGGTGGTACGCAGTATTTT. This chain links TRBV30 with TRBJ2-3, with 8 bases aligning to TRBD2. Germline V lookup: CDR1 GTSNPN, CDR2 SVGIG (reference sequence). The CDR3 extends over 15 amino acids. The trim removed 0 bases at V and 8 bases at J, leaving 10 bases unmatched.

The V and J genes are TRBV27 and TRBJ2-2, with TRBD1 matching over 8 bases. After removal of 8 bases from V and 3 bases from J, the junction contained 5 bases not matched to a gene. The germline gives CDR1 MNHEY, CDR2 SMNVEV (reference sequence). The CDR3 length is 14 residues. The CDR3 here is CASLGQGYTGELFF. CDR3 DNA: TGTGCCAGCCTCGGACAGGGATACACCGGGGAGCTGTTTTTT.

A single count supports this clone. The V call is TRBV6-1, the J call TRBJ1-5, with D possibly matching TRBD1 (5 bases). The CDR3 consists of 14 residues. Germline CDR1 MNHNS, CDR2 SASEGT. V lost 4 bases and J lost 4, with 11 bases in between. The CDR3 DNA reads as TGTGCCAGCAGTGTGGGGCGCGGTAATCAGCCCCAGCATTTT. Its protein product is CASSVGRGNQPQHF.

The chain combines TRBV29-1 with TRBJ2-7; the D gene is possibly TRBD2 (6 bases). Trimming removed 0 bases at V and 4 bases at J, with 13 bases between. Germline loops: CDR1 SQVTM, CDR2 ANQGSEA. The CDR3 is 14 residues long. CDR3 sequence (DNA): TGCAGCGTTGAAGAATCGCGCGGAGGGTACGAGCAGTACTTC. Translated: CSVEESRGGYEQYF.

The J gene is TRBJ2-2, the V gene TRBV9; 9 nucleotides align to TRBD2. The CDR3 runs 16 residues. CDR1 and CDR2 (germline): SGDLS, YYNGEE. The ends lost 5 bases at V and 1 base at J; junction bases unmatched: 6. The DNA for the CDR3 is TGTGCCAGCAGTAAACAAGCGGGAGGGAACACCGGGGAGCTGTTTTTT. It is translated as CASSKQAGGNTGELFF.